What follows are 21 T cell receptor beta chains derived from one specimen sequenced in a study of cytomegalovirus exposure and HLA in healthy donors. Use of 60 Vbeta and 13 Jbeta primers characterized the PCR. Assay: immunoSEQ multiplex PCR; the TCRdb copy retains only in-frame clones and omits some. The table lists approximately 100,000 clones, about three quarters of them singletons. What was sequenced was PBMCs. The receptor set was obtained from a man aged 60-69 years in good health and CMV-seropositive.

This chain links TRBV5-1 with TRBJ1-4; D possibly corresponds to TRBD1 (5 bases). V lost 0 bases and J 7 bases, leaving 13 bases between the germline ends. The germline V gene has CDR1 SGHRS and CDR2 YFSETQ. This CDR3 is built from 15 residues. This chain's CDR3 is CASSLALAGGEKLFF. The CDR3 DNA reads TGCGCCAGCAGCTTGGCCTTGGCGGGGGGTGAAAAACTGTTTTTT.

The chain carries TRBV18 and TRBJ2-3; D is perhaps TRBD2 (7 bases). The CDR3 spans 16 residues. Germline lookup yields CDR1 KGHSH and CDR2 LQKENI. V lost 2 bases, J lost 3 bases, and 15 bases lay in between. CDR3 in DNA: TGTGCCAGCTCACCATCGGGGGGCTCGGGGACAGATACGCAGTATTTT. Protein product: CASSPSGGSGTDTQYF.

The V gene is TRBV4-2, the J gene TRBJ1-1; D perhaps matches TRBD1 (5 bases). In germline, CDR1 is LGHNA, CDR2 YNFKEQ. V was clipped by 6 bases and J by 3 bases, with 23 bases between them. The CDR3 length is 17 residues. CDR3 in amino acids: CASRNFMGGIWDTEAFF. Here the CDR3 DNA reads TGTGCCAGCAGAAACTTTATGGGGGGGATTTGGGACACTGAAGCTTTCTTT.

The V call is TRBV6-1, the J call TRBJ1-1; no clear D gene. Germline V gives CDR1 MNHNS, CDR2 SASEGT. The CDR3 loop spans 13 amino acids. The V gene lost 5 bases and the J gene lost 3 bases, with 10 bases spanning the gap. The CDR3 DNA sequence: TGTGCCAGCAGTTCCTTCGGGGACACTGAAGCTTTCTTT. It is translated as CASSSFGDTEAFF.

The chain links TRBV27 to TRBJ2-5; no clear D gene. The CDR3 totals 13 residues. Trimming cost V 6 bases and J 1 base, with 9 bases left between them. Per the germline V gene, CDR1 is MNHEY and CDR2 is SMNVEV (reference sequence). This CDR3 is CASRLSAQETQYF. CDR3 coding DNA: TGTGCCAGCAGACTCTCTGCCCAAGAGACCCAGTACTTC.

The genes are TRBV7-9 and TRBJ1-5; D remains ambiguous. Trimming removed 5 bases from V and 1 base from J, with 15 bases in between. CDR1 and CDR2 from the germline V gene are SEHNR and FQNEAQ (reference sequence). The CDR3 runs to 16 residues. CDR3 amino acids: CASSPPNPGSNQPQHF. The CDR3 nucleotides are TGTGCCAGCAGCCCCCCAAATCCGGGGAGCAATCAGCCCCAGCATTTT.

The chain uses TRBV28 and TRBJ2-3; 8 positions match TRBD1. This CDR3 spans 17 amino acids. Germline V CDR1 and CDR2: MDHEN, SYDVKM. With 0 bases clipped from V and 0 bases from J, the junction kept 5 bases outside the gene matches. The CDR3 sequence is CASSLWDRVHSTDTQYF. The CDR3 nucleotides are TGTGCCAGCAGTTTATGGGACAGGGTACATAGCACAGATACGCAGTATTTT. Complete variable domain (other parts from reference TRBV28 and TRBJ2-3): DVKVTQSSRYLVKRTGEKVFLECVQDMDHENMFWYRQDPGLGLRLIYFSYDVKMKEKGDIPEGYSVSREKKERFSLILESASTNQTSMYLCASSLWDRVHSTDTQYFGPGTRLTVL.

The chain's CDR3 is CASSLAGRDSLYEQYF. The DNA of the CDR3 is TGTGCCAGCAGCTTAGCAGGCCGGGACAGTCTTTACGAGCAGTACTTC. The chain is built from TRBV7-6 and TRBJ2-7; 7 bases are a match to TRBD1. The V and J ends lost 0 bases and 4 bases, in that order; junction bases with no gene match: 9. The CDR3 contains 16 residues. CDR1 is SGHVS, CDR2 FNYEAQ, per germline.

This chain links TRBV19 with TRBJ2-5, with TRBD1 identical over 7 bases. The CDR3 is 15 amino acids. Germline assignment: CDR1 LNHDA and CDR2 SQIVND (reference sequence). Trimming took 5 bases from V and 2 from J; bases not matched to a gene: 8. CDR3 in amino acids: CASSVGGQTQETQYF. CDR3 DNA: TGTGCCAGTAGTGTTGGGGGACAGACTCAAGAGACCCAGTACTTC.

V usage is TRBV28 and J usage is TRBJ1-5; D possibly corresponds to TRBD1 (6 bases). Trimming cost V 6 bases and J 0 bases, with 12 bases left between them. Germline V gene data show CDR1 as MDHEN and CDR2 as SYDVKM. This CDR3 region has 15 residues. The DNA for the CDR3 is TGTGCCAGCAGAATGACAGGTTATAGCAATCAGCCCCAGCATTTT. Its translation is CASRMTGYSNQPQHF.

This rearrangement joins TRBV19 to TRBJ2-1, with TRBD2 identical over 8 bases. The CDR3 is 15 amino acids. The V segment lost 3 bases and the J segment 5 bases; nucleotides outside the gene matches: 6. The germline V gene encodes CDR1 LNHDA and CDR2 SQIVND (reference sequence). The CDR3 bases are TGTGCCAGTAGTATCGGGACTAGATGGAACAATGAGCAGTTCTTC. As protein: CASSIGTRWNNEQFF.

V usage is TRBV28 and J usage is TRBJ2-7, with 9 bases aligning to TRBD1. After removal of 5 bases from V and 4 bases from J, the junction contained 12 bases not matched to a gene. This CDR3 comprises 16 residues. Germline V gene lookup returns CDR1 MDHEN and CDR2 SYDVKM. The CDR3 reads CASSALTGGAWYEQYF. CDR3 DNA sequence: TGTGCCAGCAGTGCGCTTACAGGGGGCGCCTGGTACGAGCAGTACTTC. Full variable domain (missing parts from reference TRBV28 and TRBJ2-7): DVKVTQSSRYLVKRTGEKVFLECVQDMDHENMFWYRQDPGLGLRLIYFSYDVKMKEKGDIPEGYSVSREKKERFSLILESASTNQTSMYLCASSALTGGAWYEQYFGPGTRLTVT.

The rearrangement uses TRBV19 and TRBJ2-7; TRBD1 might be the D (6 bases). The CDR3 is 13 amino acids. Germline CDR1 is LNHDA and CDR2 is SQIVND (reference sequence). V was clipped by 6 bases and J by 3 bases, with 12 bases between them. CDR3 in DNA: TGTGCCAGTAGGGACAGTTCGCGCTACGAGCAGTACTTC. It translates to CASRDSSRYEQYF.

The chain employs TRBV5-4 and TRBJ1-4, with TRBD1 matching over 7 bases. V shed 0 bases, J shed 5 bases, and the junction held 4 bases outside the gene matches. The CDR3 sequence is 15 residues long. Germline CDR1 and CDR2: SGHNT and YYREEE (reference sequence). The CDR3 coding sequence is TGTGCCAGCAGCTTGGCGGGACAGCCGAATGAAAAACTGTTTTTT. It yields the protein CASSLAGQPNEKLFF.

The chain joins TRBV27 to TRBJ2-1, with a weak D call TRBD2 (6 bases). Trimming cost V 6 bases and J 8 bases, with 11 bases left between them. The germline V gene encodes CDR1 MNHEY and CDR2 SMNVEV (reference sequence). This CDR3 contains 12 residues. CDR3 sequence reads: CASSATRDEQFF. The CDR3 region has the DNA TGTGCCAGCAGCGCGACTAGGGATGAGCAGTTCTTC.

This chain connects TRBV7-6 to TRBJ2-3, with 8 positions matching TRBD1. V dropped 6 bases and J dropped 2; count of bases not matched to a gene: 13. The CDR3 length is 17 residues. The germline V gene has CDR1 SGHVS and CDR2 FNYEAQ. The CDR3 loop is CASRTTGVLRDTDTQYF. As DNA, the CDR3 is TGTGCCAGCAGAACGACAGGGGTCCTCAGAGACACAGATACGCAGTATTTT.

The chain has TRBV5-1 and TRBJ1-2; weak D call: TRBD1 (6 bases). The CDR3 spans 13 residues. Trimming shortened V by 4 bases and J by 2 bases, and 9 bases separated the two germline ends. Germline V gene sequence: CDR1 SGHRS, CDR2 YFSETQ. This chain's CDR3 is CASSQQGNYGYTF. CDR3 bases: TGCGCCAGCAGCCAACAGGGAAACTATGGCTACACCTTC.

This sequence joins TRBV4-1 and TRBJ2-3; TRBD1 agrees at 9 bases. The CDR3 loop spans 19 amino acids. After removal of 0 bases from V and 2 bases from J, the junction contained 12 bases not matched to a gene. Germline assignment: CDR1 MGHRA and CDR2 YSYEKL. The CDR3 coding sequence is TGCGCCAGCAGCCAAGATCCCCCTCCACACAGGGGGCCCACAGATACGCAGTATTTT. Encoded protein: CASSQDPPPHRGPTDTQYF.

This clone was counted once. The J gene is TRBJ2-7, the V gene TRBV19; TRBD2 might be the D (5 bases). The germline gives CDR1 LNHDA, CDR2 SQIVND (reference sequence). With 1 base removed from V and 7 bases from J, the gap between germline ends came to 14 bases. This CDR3 comprises 14 residues. In DNA, the CDR3 is TGTGCCAGTAGTATAGGTAGGGCTACGGGGGAGCAGTACTTC. It yields the protein CASSIGRATGEQYF.

This chain connects TRBV15 to TRBJ2-4; D is uncertain. The V end lost 0 bases, the J end lost 1 base, and 10 bases lay between the germline ends. Germline V gives CDR1 LNHNV, CDR2 YYDKDF (reference sequence). The CDR3 consists of 16 residues. CDR3 protein: CATSRDGGSAKNIQYF. Written as DNA, the CDR3 is TGTGCCACCAGCAGAGATGGCGGCTCGGCCAAAAACATTCAGTACTTC. Full variable domain (rest looked up from reference TRBV15 and TRBJ2-4): DAMVIQNPRYQVTQFGKPVTLSCSQTLNHNVMYWYQQKSSQAPKLLFHYYDKDFNNEADTPDNFQSRRPNTSFCFLDIRSPGLGDTAMYLCATSRDGGSAKNIQYFGAGTRLSVL.

The chain links TRBV19 to TRBJ1-1; TRBD1 might be the D (6 bases). There are 15 residues in the CDR3. The germline V and J ends were trimmed by 8 bases and 2 bases, with 18 bases remaining between them. Germline V gene data show CDR1 as LNHDA and CDR2 as SQIVND (reference sequence). CDR3 sequence: CASLRTGRVNTEAFF. CDR3 DNA: TGTGCCAGTTTGAGAACAGGGAGAGTAAACACTGAAGCTTTCTTT.